These 25 T cell receptor beta chains came from one sample sequenced in a study of CD8 T cells in ankylosing spondylitis (dated by TCRdb to between 2016 and 2019). Overall results and qualifications from the work: A TCR beta motif made up of several highly homologous amino acid variants appeared to be characteristic of blood from ankylosing spondylitis patients.

The library relied on 5' RACE. The data were produced on an Illumina HiSeq 2500. TCRdb handled the public reads itself, with Q25 trimming in fastp and clone calling in MiXCR, and kept productive beta chains. Each record represents a unique CDR3 protein, reported with the most common genes and DNA among its rows. Recorded for this sample are some 220,000 distinct CDR3 sequences; approximately 7.4% of them occurred a single time. 11% to 15% of the sample is held by the ten biggest clonotypes. These receptors are not linked to any known antigen. The material sequenced was blood, either unsorted or a sorted T cell fraction (not recorded which). Receptor source: a male donor with ankylosing spondylitis.

In its sample, this clonotype was seen once. V usage is TRBV20-1 and J usage is TRBJ2-7, with a possible D match to TRBD1 (5 bases). The CDR3 is made up of 15 amino acids. From germline, CDR1 is DFQATT and CDR2 SNEGSKA (reference sequence). V was clipped by 0 bases and J by 2 bases, with 14 bases between them. CDR3 residues: CSARDQGKGTYEQYF. The CDR3 coding sequence is TGCAGTGCTAGAGATCAGGGAAAGGGTACCTACGAGCAGTACTTC.

This clonotype was seen repeatedly, ten times or more. The rearrangement links TRBV4-1 to TRBJ1-1; D remains ambiguous. Trimming stripped 5 bases from V and 4 bases from J, with 11 bases between. Germline V CDR1 and CDR2: MGHRA, YSYEKL. The CDR3 contains 13 residues. In DNA form, the CDR3 reads TGCGCCAGCAGCTCGCAACTGGGCACTGAAGCTTTCTTT. Translation: CASSSQLGTEAFF.

This clonotype has a handful of counts. The J gene is TRBJ2-2, the V gene TRBV5-8, with D hard to call. The CDR3 loop spans 17 amino acids. V shed 4 bases and J shed 1 base, with 17 bases lying between them. Germline V gene data show CDR1 as SGHTS and CDR2 as YDEGEE. CDR3 nucleotide sequence: TGTGCCAGCAGCGCCTACAAGAAGATTTTGAACACCGGGGAGCTGTTTTTT. Protein: CASSAYKKILNTGELFF. Combining the CDR3 with reference TRBV5-8 and TRBJ2-2 gives the whole variable domain EAGVTQSPTHLIKTRGQQATLRCSPISGHTSVYWYQQALGLGLQFLLWYDEGEERNRGNFPPRFSGRQFPNYSSELNVNALELEDSALYLCASSAYKKILNTGELFFGEGSRLTVL.

This clonotype was detected ten times or more. V gene TRBV9 combines with J gene TRBJ2-7; 11 positions agree with TRBD2. The CDR3 extends over 15 amino acids. CDR1 is SGDLS and CDR2 is YYNGEE in the germline V gene. J was trimmed by 0 bases and V by 4 bases; bases with no gene match: 3. The CDR3 here is CASSQGLAGSYEQYF. As DNA, the CDR3 is TGTGCCAGCAGCCAAGGACTAGCGGGCTCCTACGAGCAGTACTTC.

This clonotype occurred a few times. The CDR3 DNA follows: TGTGCCAGCAGCTTCCTAGGACACCGGTTCACGAACACTGAAGCTTTCTTT. Translating it yields CASSFLGHRFTNTEAFF. This chain links TRBV11-1 with TRBJ1-1, with D tentatively TRBD1 (5 bases). The germline CDR1 and CDR2 sequences are SGHAT and FQDESV (reference sequence). V was clipped by 3 bases and J by 1 base, with 18 bases between them. The CDR3 is 17 amino acids.

This clonotype came up many times. The chain recombines TRBV11-2 with TRBJ1-5, with D unclear. This CDR3 has 13 residues. From germline, CDR1 is SGHAT and CDR2 FQNNGV. The germline V and J ends were trimmed by 5 bases and 0 bases, with 5 bases remaining between them. The CDR3 nucleotides are TGTGCCAGCAGCATAACTAGCAATCAGCCCCAGCATTTT. Translated, it gives CASSITSNQPQHF.

This clonotype was observed many times. The rearrangement links TRBV9 to TRBJ2-7, with D possibly TRBD1 on 6 matching bases. The germline CDR1 and CDR2 sequences are SGDLS and YYNGEE. Trimming took off 3 bases at V and 0 bases at J, with 16 bases between the two ends. The CDR3 totals 16 residues. CDR3 sequence: CASSGAEGQFSYEQYF. The CDR3 coding sequence is TGTGCCAGCAGCGGGGCCGAAGGACAGTTCTCCTACGAGCAGTACTTC.

This clonotype was recorded many times. The rearrangement links TRBV20-1 to TRBJ1-1, with D perhaps TRBD1 (6 bases). The germline CDR1 and CDR2 sequences are DFQATT and SNEGSKA (reference sequence). The CDR3 consists of 13 residues. V was cut by 2 bases and J by 11 bases, with 18 bases left in between. For the CDR3, the DNA is TGCAGTGCTAGACCGTGGGGTGGGACAAAGGCTTTCTTT. Its protein product is CSARPWGGTKAFF.

This clonotype was recorded many times. The chain carries TRBV5-1 and TRBJ2-1; TRBD1 might be the D (5 bases). The CDR3 contains 15 residues. Trimming stripped 2 bases from V and 10 bases from J, with 19 bases between. Germline V lookup: CDR1 SGHRS, CDR2 YFSETQ. The CDR3 nucleotides read TGCGCCAGCAGCTTAGGGGTCAAATCTCTGGGGGAGCAGTTCTTC. Translating gives CASSLGVKSLGEQFF.

This clonotype was seen repeatedly, ten times or more. Mismatch with germline at one junction end may stem from a read error. This rearrangement joins TRBV7-7 to TRBJ2-2; 11 bases map to TRBD1. Per the germline V gene, CDR1 is SSHAT and CDR2 is FNYEAQ (reference sequence). CDR3 length equals 16 residues. This CDR3 reads CASSLGGQGATGELFF. For the CDR3, the DNA is TGTGCTAGCAGCTTGGGCGGACAGGGGGCAACCGGGGAGCTGTTTTTT. Looking up the rest from reference TRBV7-7 and TRBJ2-2 gives the full variable domain: GAGVSQSPRYKVTKRGQDVTLRCDPISSHATLYWYQQALGQGPEFLTYFNYEAQPDKSGLPSDRFSAERPEGSISTLTIQRTEQRDSAMYRCASSLGGQGATGELFFGEGSRLTVL.

This clonotype was recorded at least ten times. The J gene is TRBJ1-2, the V gene TRBV7-6; D unresolved. Per germline, CDR1 SGHVS and CDR2 FNYEAQ. There are 15 residues in the CDR3. V dropped 0 bases and J dropped 7 bases, with 15 bases sitting between them. CDR3: CASSLAVGPIRGYTF. The CDR3 DNA follows: TGTGCCAGCAGCTTAGCTGTGGGTCCTATTCGTGGCTACACCTTC.

This chain uses TRBV19 with TRBJ1-1, with no clear D. CDR1 and CDR2 (germline): LNHDA, SQIVND (reference sequence). This CDR3 region has 16 residues. Trimming took 6 bases from V and 1 from J, leaving 18 bases between them. The CDR3 reads CASSGPQAGRNTEAFF. CDR3 nucleotides: TGTGCCAGTAGCGGCCCCCAGGCGGGAAGGAACACTGAAGCTTTCTTT.

This clonotype has ten or more counts. V and J are TRBV6-1 and TRBJ1-2; 8 bases agree with TRBD1. Germline assignment: CDR1 MNHNS and CDR2 SASEGT. Germline trimming cut 5 bases from V and 8 bases from J; bases unmatched to any gene: 13. This CDR3 comprises 15 residues. CDR3 protein: CASSPRIGQGRGYTF. CDR3 sequence (DNA): TGTGCCAGCAGTCCCCGAATCGGACAGGGCCGGGGCTACACCTTC.

The table lists this clonotype with many counts. V and J are TRBV6-5 and TRBJ1-1; 9 bases match TRBD1. CDR3 length: 17 amino acids. Germline CDR1 reads MNHEY; CDR2 reads SVGAGI. With V trimmed by 2 bases and J by 0 bases, 7 bases remained unmatched. The CDR3, as DNA: TGTGCCAGCAGTTACGAAGGACAGGGGAGAATGAACACTGAAGCTTTCTTT. Translated, it gives CASSYEGQGRMNTEAFF.

This clonotype was counted many times. The gene calls are TRBV7-8 and TRBJ1-1, with D possibly TRBD1 on 6 matching bases. V lost 3 bases, J lost 8 bases, and 10 bases lay in between. Germline loops: CDR1 SGHVS, CDR2 FQNEAQ. The CDR3 extends over 12 amino acids. CDR3 residues: CASSFRGVEAFF. The CDR3, as DNA: TGTGCCAGCAGCTTTAGGGGGGTGGAAGCTTTCTTT.

This clonotype was seen more than once but under ten times. The CDR3 sequence is CATSDLDSNQPQHF. The CDR3 region has the DNA TGTGCCACCAGTGACTTAGACAGCAATCAGCCCCAGCATTTT. The J gene is TRBJ1-5, the V gene TRBV24-1; no clear D gene. CDR1 is KGHDR and CDR2 is SFDVKD in the germline V gene. This CDR3 region has 14 residues. Trimming removed 4 bases at V and 1 base at J, with 7 bases between.

This clonotype was detected many times. The rearrangement joins TRBV7-9 to TRBJ2-1; D ambiguous. The CDR3 totals 13 residues. CDR1 is SEHNR, CDR2 FQNEAQ, per germline (reference sequence). V lost 5 bases to trimming and J lost 0 bases, with 5 bases between them. The DNA of the CDR3 is TGTGCCAGCAGCAACAGCTCCTACAATGAGCAGTTCTTC. As protein: CASSNSSYNEQFF.

This clonotype was found many times. The chain carries TRBV27 and TRBJ2-7; 7 bases are shared with TRBD1. J lost 0 bases, V lost 6 bases, and 5 bases had no gene match. Germline V gives CDR1 MNHEY, CDR2 SMNVEV (reference sequence). The CDR3 is 14 amino acids. The CDR3 sequence is CASSPRDSSYEQYF. In nucleotides, the CDR3 is TGTGCCAGCAGCCCCCGGGACAGCTCCTACGAGCAGTACTTC.

In this sample, this clonotype turned up many times. This chain connects TRBV5-1 to TRBJ2-1; D is unclear. V was cut by 5 bases and J by 6 bases, with 6 bases left in between. The CDR3 runs to 11 residues. Per the germline V gene, CDR1 is SGHRS and CDR2 is YFSETQ. As DNA, the CDR3 is TGCGCCAGCAGAAGAGGCAATGAGCAGTTCTTC. Protein sequence: CASRRGNEQFF.

This clonotype came up many times. The chain uses TRBV3-1 and TRBJ2-7; D is unresolved. V was pared by 2 bases and J by 7 bases, with 9 bases between. There are 12 residues in the CDR3. In germline, CDR1 is LGHDT, CDR2 YNNKEL (reference sequence). The CDR3 DNA follows: TGTGCCAGCAGCCAACCCAAGCAGGAGCAGTACTTC. It yields the protein CASSQPKQEQYF.

This clonotype was observed many times. This sequence joins TRBV6-5 and TRBJ2-7; TRBD1 agrees at 8 bases. Trimming cost V 1 base and J 4 bases; bases outside gene matches: 6. CDR3 length: 15 amino acids. CDR1 is MNHEY and CDR2 is SVGAGI in the germline V gene. The CDR3 protein is CASSYYQGAGYEQYF. CDR3 bases: TGTGCCAGCAGTTACTACCAGGGGGCCGGATACGAGCAGTACTTC.

This clonotype has a count of ten or more. The V gene is TRBV11-2, the J gene TRBJ2-4, with a possible D match to TRBD1 (5 bases). V lost 2 bases and J lost 7, with 9 bases in between. The length of the CDR3 is 13 residues. The V gene's germline CDR1 is SGHAT and CDR2 FQNNGV. The CDR3 DNA is TGTGCCAGCAGCTTACCAGGGTACAACATTCAGTACTTC. It is translated as CASSLPGYNIQYF.

This clonotype was seen at least ten times. The gene calls are TRBV2 and TRBJ1-1; D might be TRBD1 (5 bases). Germline V gene sequence: CDR1 SNHLY, CDR2 FYNNEI. The CDR3 loop spans 18 amino acids. Trimming took 6 bases from V and 3 from J, leaving 26 bases between them. This chain's CDR3 is CASRQGFRGSIVYTEAFF. In DNA form, the CDR3 reads TGTGCCAGCAGGCAGGGTTTTCGTGGGTCTATAGTTTACACTGAAGCTTTCTTT.

In this sample, this clonotype turned up many times. The chain recombines TRBV24-1 with TRBJ2-5; 8 nucleotides align to TRBD2. V shed 5 bases, J shed 3 bases, and the junction held 10 bases outside the gene matches. The CDR3 extends over 16 amino acids. The germline V gene encodes CDR1 KGHDR and CDR2 SFDVKD. CDR3 region: CATSGQLAETEETQYF. CDR3 bases: TGTGCCACCAGTGGCCAACTAGCGGAAACGGAAGAGACCCAGTACTTC.

This chain joins TRBV20-1 and TRBJ2-1; TRBD2 is a possible D gene (5 bases). The CDR3 consists of 15 residues. Germline V gives CDR1 DFQATT, CDR2 SNEGSKA (reference sequence). Trimming removed 0 bases at V and 8 bases at J, with 17 bases between. The CDR3: CSARDVGGRADEQFF. CDR3 nucleotide sequence: TGCAGTGCTAGAGATGTAGGAGGCCGGGCCGATGAGCAGTTCTTC.